These 8 T cell receptor beta chains were sequenced from one sample in a study of post-analysis software for immune sequencing data (dated by TCRdb to 2015 to 2017). No antigen is known for these receptors. General study outcomes and caveats: Patients showed significantly higher frequencies than controls for a handful of TRBV segments, among them TRBV5-6, TRBV5-1 and TRBV20-1.

The library was produced with PCR. The run used an Illumina HiSeq 2500. To reduce PCR and sequencing biases, unique molecular identifiers were built into the TCR beta cDNA libraries. Clones were called with MiXCR by TCRdb after fastp trimmed the public reads at Q25, and only in-frame beta chains were retained. For every CDR3 protein sequence, its rows merge into one entry that carries the most common genes and DNA. The sample table records fewer than 550,000 distinct CDR3 sequences; roughly 34% of these occur just once. 4.5% to 7.5% of the sample belongs to the ten largest clones. The sequenced sample was blood. The source of these receptors is a girl aged 2 to 17 with multiple sclerosis.

The chain uses TRBV20-1 and TRBJ2-7; a possible D gene is TRBD2 (5 bases). CDR1 and CDR2 (germline): DFQATT, SNEGSKA (reference sequence). With 3 bases removed from V and 7 bases from J, the gap between germline ends came to 28 bases. The CDR3 is 17 residues long. As DNA, the CDR3 is TGCAGTGCTAGGGACCGGAGGAGCGGTGTGGTTTTAAATGAGCAGTACTTC. This encodes CSARDRRSGVVLNEQYF.

This rearrangement joins TRBV20-1 to TRBJ2-5; 10 bases line up with TRBD2. The germline V gene encodes CDR1 DFQATT and CDR2 SNEGSKA (reference sequence). The CDR3 extends over 17 amino acids. V dropped 3 bases and J dropped 1; count of bases not matched to a gene: 11. This CDR3 reads CSARRSGGVGLQETQYF. The CDR3 DNA reads TGCAGTGCTAGGCGCAGCGGGGGGGTAGGGCTCCAAGAGACCCAGTACTTC.

Only a few counts were recorded for this clonotype. The chain recombines TRBV20-1 with TRBJ2-3, with 13 positions matching TRBD2. The trim removed 5 bases at V and 0 bases at J, leaving 8 bases unmatched. Germline V gene data show CDR1 as DFQATT and CDR2 as SNEGSKA (reference sequence). The CDR3 length is 17 residues. The chain's CDR3 is CSAGGLAGPSSTDTQYF. CDR3 coding DNA: TGCAGTGCTGGGGGACTAGCGGGACCATCTAGCACAGATACGCAGTATTTT.

In its sample, this clonotype was seen a few times. The rearrangement links TRBV7-9 to TRBJ2-6; 8 bases map to TRBD1. This CDR3 spans 18 amino acids. The V segment lost 5 bases and the J segment 0 bases; nucleotides outside the gene matches: 9. Germline-derived CDR1 and CDR2 are SEHNR and FQNEAQ (reference sequence). The CDR3 sequence is CASSQTGTGYSGANVLTF. The CDR3 bases are TGTGCCAGCAGCCAGACCGGGACAGGATACTCTGGGGCCAACGTCCTGACTTTC.

A single count supports this clonotype. The chain employs TRBV13 and TRBJ1-4; no definite D call. This CDR3 contains 14 residues. Trimming removed 5 bases from V and 5 bases from J, with 12 bases in between. In germline, CDR1 is PRHDT, CDR2 FYEKMQ (reference sequence). CDR3 sequence (DNA): TGTGCCAGCAGCCCCCGGAGTTACAATGAAAAACTGTTTTTT. It yields the protein CASSPRSYNEKLFF.

The J gene is TRBJ2-4, the V gene TRBV2; TRBD1 might be the D (5 bases). V dropped 7 bases and J dropped 5 bases, with 9 bases sitting between them. This CDR3 comprises 12 residues. Germline V lookup: CDR1 SNHLY, CDR2 FYNNEI. The CDR3 loop reads CASTGLENIQYF. In DNA form, the CDR3 reads TGTGCCAGCACAGGGCTAGAAAACATTCAGTACTTC.

The sample holds a few counts of this clonotype. This chain links TRBV5-5 with TRBJ2-1; the D gene is possibly TRBD2 (5 bases). The V gene lost 0 bases and the J gene lost 6 bases, with 7 bases spanning the gap. Germline-derived CDR1 and CDR2 are SGHKS and YYEKEE (reference sequence). The CDR3 runs 13 residues. As DNA, the CDR3 is TGTGCCAGCAGCTTGGCCGGACTCAATGAGCAGTTCTTC. Translation: CASSLAGLNEQFF.

This clonotype showed up just a few times. The V call is TRBV11-2, the J call TRBJ2-3; TRBD2 agrees at 11 bases. Germline V CDR1 and CDR2: SGHAT, FQNNGV. The CDR3 has 16 amino acids. With V trimmed by 5 bases and J by 4 bases, 8 bases remained unmatched. The DNA of the CDR3 is TGTGCCAGCAGCCTAATAGCGGGGGGGCCCCCAGATACGCAGTATTTT. The encoded protein is CASSLIAGGPPDTQYF.